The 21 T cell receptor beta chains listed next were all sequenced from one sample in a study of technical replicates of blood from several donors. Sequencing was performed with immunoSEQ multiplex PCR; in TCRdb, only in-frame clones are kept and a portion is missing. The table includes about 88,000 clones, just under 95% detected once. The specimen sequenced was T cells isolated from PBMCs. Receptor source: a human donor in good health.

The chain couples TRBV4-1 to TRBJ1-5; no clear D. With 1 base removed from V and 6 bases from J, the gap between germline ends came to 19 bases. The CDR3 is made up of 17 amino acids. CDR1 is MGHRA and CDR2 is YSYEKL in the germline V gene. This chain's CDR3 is CASSQGVVRSRVQPQHF. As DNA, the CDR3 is TGCGCCAGCAGCCAAGGGGTGGTCAGGTCGCGGGTTCAGCCCCAGCATTTT.

This CDR3 is CASSLSFTGAVYNEQFF. The CDR3 DNA follows: TGTGCCAGCAGTTTATCTTTCACAGGGGCAGTCTACAATGAGCAGTTCTTC. The V and J genes are TRBV27 and TRBJ2-1; the match to TRBD1 covers 7 bases. This CDR3 is built from 17 residues. The germline V gene encodes CDR1 MNHEY and CDR2 SMNVEV (reference sequence). Germline trimming cut 0 bases from V and 3 bases from J; bases unmatched to any gene: 8.

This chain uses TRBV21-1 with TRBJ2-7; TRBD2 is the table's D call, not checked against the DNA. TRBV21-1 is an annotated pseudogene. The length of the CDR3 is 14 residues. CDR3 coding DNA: TGTGCCAGCAGCAAAGCGGGGAGACCCTACGAGCAGTACTTC. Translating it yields CASSKAGRPYEQYF.

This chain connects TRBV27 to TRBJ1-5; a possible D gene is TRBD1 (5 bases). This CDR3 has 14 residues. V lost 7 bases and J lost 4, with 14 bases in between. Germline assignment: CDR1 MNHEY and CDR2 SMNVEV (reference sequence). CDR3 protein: CASKVDSLNQPQHF. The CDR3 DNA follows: TGTGCCAGCAAGGTTGACAGTTTAAATCAGCCCCAGCATTTT.

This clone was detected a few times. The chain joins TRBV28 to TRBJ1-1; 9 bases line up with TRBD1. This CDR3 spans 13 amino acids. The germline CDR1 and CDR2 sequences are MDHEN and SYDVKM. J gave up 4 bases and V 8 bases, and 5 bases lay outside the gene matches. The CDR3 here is CASLDRGGTEAFF. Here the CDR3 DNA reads TGTGCCAGCTTGGACAGGGGCGGCACTGAAGCTTTCTTT.

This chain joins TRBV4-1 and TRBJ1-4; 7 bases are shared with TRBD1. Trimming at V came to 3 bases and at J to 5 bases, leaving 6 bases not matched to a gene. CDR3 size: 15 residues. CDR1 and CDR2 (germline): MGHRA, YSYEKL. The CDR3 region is CASSHPGQQNEKLFF. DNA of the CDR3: TGCGCCAGCAGCCACCCGGGACAGCAGAATGAAAAACTGTTTTTT.

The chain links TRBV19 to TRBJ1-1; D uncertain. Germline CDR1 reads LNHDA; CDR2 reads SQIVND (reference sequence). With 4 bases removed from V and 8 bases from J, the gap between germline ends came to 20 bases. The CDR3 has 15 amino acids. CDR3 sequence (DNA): TGTGCCAGTAGTAGTCCCCCACTGGGCTACAGCGAAGCTTTCTTT. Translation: CASSSPPLGYSEAFF.

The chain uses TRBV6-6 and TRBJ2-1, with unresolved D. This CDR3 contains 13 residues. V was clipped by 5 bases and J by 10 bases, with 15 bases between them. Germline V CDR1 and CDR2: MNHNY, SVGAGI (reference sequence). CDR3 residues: CASSAGERLEQFF. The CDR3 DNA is TGTGCCAGCAGTGCCGGTGAGCGTCTGGAGCAGTTCTTC.

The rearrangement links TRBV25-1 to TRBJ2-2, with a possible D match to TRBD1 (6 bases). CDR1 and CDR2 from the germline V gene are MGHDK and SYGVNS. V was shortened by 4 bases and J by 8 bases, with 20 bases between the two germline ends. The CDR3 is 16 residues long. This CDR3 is CASSGLLTGLGGELFF. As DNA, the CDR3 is TGTGCCAGCAGTGGCCTCCTCACAGGGCTAGGGGGGGAGCTGTTTTTT.

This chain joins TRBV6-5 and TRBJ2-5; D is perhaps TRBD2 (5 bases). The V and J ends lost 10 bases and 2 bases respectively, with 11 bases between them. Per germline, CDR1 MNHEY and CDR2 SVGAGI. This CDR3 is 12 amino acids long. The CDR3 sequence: CATGILQETQYF. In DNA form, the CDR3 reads TGTGCCACGGGAATCTTACAAGAGACCCAGTACTTC.

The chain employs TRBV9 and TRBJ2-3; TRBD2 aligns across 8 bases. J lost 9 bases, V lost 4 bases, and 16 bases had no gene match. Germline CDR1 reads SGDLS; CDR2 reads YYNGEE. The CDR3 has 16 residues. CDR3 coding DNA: TGTGCCAGCAGCCGGTCTGCTGCGGGGGGAGCAGGGACGCAGTATTTT. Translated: CASSRSAAGGAGTQYF.

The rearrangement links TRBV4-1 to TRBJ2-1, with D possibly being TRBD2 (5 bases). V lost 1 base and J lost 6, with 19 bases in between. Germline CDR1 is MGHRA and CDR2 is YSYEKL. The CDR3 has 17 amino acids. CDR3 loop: CASSQVLIGGPSNEQFF. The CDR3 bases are TGCGCCAGCAGCCAAGTTCTCATAGGAGGCCCCTCCAATGAGCAGTTCTTC.

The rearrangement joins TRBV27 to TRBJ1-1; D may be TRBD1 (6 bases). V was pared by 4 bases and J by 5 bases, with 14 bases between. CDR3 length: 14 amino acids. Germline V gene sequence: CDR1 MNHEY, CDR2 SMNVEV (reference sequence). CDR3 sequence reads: CASSSQGRRTEAFF. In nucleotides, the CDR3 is TGTGCCAGCAGTTCACAGGGAAGGAGAACTGAAGCTTTCTTT.

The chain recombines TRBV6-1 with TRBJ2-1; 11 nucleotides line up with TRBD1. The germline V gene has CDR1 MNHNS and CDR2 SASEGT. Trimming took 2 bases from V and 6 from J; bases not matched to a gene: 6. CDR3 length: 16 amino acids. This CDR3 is CASSEYGTGGSNEQFF. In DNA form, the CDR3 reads TGTGCCAGCAGTGAATACGGGACAGGGGGTAGCAATGAGCAGTTCTTC.

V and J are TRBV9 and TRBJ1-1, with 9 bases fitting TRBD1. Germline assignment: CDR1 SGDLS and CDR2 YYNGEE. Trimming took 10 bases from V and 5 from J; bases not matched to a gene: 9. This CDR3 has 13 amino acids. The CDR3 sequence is CAGFGQGRTEAFF. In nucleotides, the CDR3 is TGTGCCGGATTCGGACAGGGGAGAACTGAAGCTTTCTTT.

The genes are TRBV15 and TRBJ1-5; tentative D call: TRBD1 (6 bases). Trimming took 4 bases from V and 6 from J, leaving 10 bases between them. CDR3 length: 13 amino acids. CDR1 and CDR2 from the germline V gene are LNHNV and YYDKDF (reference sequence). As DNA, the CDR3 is TGTGCCACCAGCAAACCAGGGGCTCAGCCCCAGCATTTT. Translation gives CATSKPGAQPQHF.

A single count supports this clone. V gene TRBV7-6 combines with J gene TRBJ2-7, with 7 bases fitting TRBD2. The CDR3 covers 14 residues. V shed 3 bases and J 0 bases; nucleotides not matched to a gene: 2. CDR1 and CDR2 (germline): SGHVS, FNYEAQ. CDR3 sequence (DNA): TGTGCCAGCAGCTTCGGGGAGGGCTCCTACGAGCAGTACTTC. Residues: CASSFGEGSYEQYF.

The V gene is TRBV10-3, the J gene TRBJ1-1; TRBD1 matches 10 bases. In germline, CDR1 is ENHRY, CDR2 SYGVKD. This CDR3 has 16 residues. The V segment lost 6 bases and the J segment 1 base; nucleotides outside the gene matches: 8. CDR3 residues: CAISDRGLTKNTEAFF. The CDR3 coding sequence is TGTGCCATCAGCGACAGGGGGCTTACAAAGAACACTGAAGCTTTCTTT.

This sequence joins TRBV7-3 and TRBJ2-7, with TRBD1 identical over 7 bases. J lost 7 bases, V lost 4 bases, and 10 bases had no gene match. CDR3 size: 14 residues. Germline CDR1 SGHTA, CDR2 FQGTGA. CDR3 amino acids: CASSSHGTAREQYF. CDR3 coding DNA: TGTGCCAGCAGCTCCCACGGGACAGCTCGAGAGCAGTACTTC.

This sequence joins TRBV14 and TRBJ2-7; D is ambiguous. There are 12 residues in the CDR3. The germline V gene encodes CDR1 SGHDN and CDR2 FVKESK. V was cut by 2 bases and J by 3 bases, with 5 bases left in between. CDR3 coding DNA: TGTGCCAGCAGCCAATATAACTACGAGCAGTACTTC. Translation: CASSQYNYEQYF.

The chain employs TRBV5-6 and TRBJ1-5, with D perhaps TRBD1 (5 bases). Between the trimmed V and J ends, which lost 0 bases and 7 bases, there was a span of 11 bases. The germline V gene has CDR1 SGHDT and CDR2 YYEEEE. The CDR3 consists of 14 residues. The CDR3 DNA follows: TGTGCCAGCAGCTTGGCTGGCGGGGGGCAGCCCCAGCATTTT. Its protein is CASSLAGGGQPQHF.